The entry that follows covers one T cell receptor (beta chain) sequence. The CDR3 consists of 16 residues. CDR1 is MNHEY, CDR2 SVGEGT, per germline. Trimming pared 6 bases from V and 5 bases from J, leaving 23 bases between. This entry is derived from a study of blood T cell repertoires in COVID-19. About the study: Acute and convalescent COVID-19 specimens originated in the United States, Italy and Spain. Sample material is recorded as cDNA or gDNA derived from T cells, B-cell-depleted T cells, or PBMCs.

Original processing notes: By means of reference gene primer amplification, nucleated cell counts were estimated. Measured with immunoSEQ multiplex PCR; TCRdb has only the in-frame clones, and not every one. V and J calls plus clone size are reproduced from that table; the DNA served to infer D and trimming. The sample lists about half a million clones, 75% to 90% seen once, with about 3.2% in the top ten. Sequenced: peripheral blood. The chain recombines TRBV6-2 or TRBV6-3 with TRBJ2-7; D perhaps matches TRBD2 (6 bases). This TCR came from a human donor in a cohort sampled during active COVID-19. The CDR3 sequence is CASSSILSTPGDEQYF. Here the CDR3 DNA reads TGTGCCAGCAGCTCAATCCTATCGACGCCGGGAGACGAGCAGTACTTC.